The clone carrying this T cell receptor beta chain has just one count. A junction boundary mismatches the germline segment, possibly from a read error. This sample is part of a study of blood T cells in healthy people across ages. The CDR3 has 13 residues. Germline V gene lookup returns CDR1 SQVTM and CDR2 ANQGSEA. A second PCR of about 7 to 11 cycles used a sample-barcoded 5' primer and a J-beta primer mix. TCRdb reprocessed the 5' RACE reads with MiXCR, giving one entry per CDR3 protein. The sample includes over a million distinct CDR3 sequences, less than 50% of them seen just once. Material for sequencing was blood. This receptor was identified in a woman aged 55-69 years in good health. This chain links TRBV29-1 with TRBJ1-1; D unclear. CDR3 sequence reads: CSVERALNAEAFF. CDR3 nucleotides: TGCAGCGTTGAGAGGGCCCTGAACGCTGAAGCTTTCTTT.